This T cell receptor beta chain was documented in a study of T cell responses to AZD1222 COVID-19 vaccine. Data came from immunoSEQ multiplex PCR; TCRdb stores just in-frame clones and leaves some out. The sample holds 75,000 to 90,000 clones, 80% to 90% seen once. Per germline, CDR1 MNHEY and CDR2 SMNVEV (reference sequence). The CDR3 is made up of 16 amino acids. J gave up 1 base and V 6 bases, and 7 bases lay outside the gene matches. J is TRBJ2-5 and V is TRBV27; TRBD2 aligns across 11 bases. The sequenced sample was peripheral blood, obtained 28 days after the second AZD1222 dose. The origin of this receptor is an adult who received the AZD1222 COVID-19 vaccine. The CDR3 here is CASRPTSGGTQETQYF. CDR3 in DNA: TGTGCCAGCAGACCCACTAGCGGGGGCACCCAAGAGACCCAGTACTTC.